This entry features one T cell receptor (beta chain) sequence. The antigen remains unidentified. This sample is drawn from a study of OX40 agonist ivuxolimab in advanced cancers. The wider study: Aged roughly 20 to 85 with a mean of about 60 years, they were 82.7% male. Having had anti-PD-1, anti-PD-L1 or anti-CTLA-4 therapy before was allowed, and roughly 38% had some.

The repertoire was sequenced with immunoSEQ multiplex PCR; TCRdb's copy has only in-frame clones and lacks some. Here the sample spans 70,000 to 80,000 clones, 93% being singletons. General study points: Clones of CD4+ and CD8+ blood T cells grew by week 6 at doses of 0.1 to 3.0 mg/kg.

Trimming took 4 bases from V and 1 from J, leaving 9 bases between them. CDR3 size: 14 residues. The germline V gene has CDR1 SGHRS and CDR2 YFSETQ. The sample consisted of CD4+ or CD8+ T cells sorted from blood, taken in a trial of the OX40 agonist ivuxolimab. The chain couples TRBV5-1 to TRBJ1-5; no clear D gene. The TCR sequence derives from an adult with an advanced solid tumor such as melanoma, head and neck, liver or kidney cancer. CDR3 sequence: CASSPVPSNQPQHF. The DNA of the CDR3 is TGCGCCAGCAGCCCCGTACCAAGCAATCAGCCCCAGCATTTT.